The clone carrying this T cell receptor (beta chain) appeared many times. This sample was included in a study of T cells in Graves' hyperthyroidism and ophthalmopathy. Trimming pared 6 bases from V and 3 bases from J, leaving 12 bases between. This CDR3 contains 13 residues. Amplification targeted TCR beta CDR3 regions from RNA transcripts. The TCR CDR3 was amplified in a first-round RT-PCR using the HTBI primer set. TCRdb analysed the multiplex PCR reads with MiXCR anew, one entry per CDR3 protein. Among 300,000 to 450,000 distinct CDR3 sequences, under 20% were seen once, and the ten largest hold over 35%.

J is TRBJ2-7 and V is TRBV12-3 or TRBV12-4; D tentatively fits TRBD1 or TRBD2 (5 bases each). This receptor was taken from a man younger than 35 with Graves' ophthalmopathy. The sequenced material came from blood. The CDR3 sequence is CASRTWDGYEQYF. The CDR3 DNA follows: TGTGCCAGCAGAACTTGGGACGGCTACGAGCAGTACTTC.